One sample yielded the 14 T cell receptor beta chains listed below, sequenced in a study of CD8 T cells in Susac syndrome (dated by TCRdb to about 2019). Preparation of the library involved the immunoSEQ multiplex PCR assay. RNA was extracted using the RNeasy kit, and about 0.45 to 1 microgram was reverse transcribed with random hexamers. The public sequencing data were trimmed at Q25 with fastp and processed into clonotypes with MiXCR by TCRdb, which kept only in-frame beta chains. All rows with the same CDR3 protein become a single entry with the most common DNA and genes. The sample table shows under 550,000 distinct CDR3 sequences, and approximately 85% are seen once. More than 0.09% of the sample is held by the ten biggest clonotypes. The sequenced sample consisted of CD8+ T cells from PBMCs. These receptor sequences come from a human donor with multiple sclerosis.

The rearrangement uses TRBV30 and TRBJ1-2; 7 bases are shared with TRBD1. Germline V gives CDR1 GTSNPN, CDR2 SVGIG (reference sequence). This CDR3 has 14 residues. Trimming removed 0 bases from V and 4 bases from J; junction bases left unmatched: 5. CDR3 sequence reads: CAWSVIQGPYGYTF. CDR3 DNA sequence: TGTGCCTGGAGTGTAATACAGGGGCCCTATGGCTACACCTTC.

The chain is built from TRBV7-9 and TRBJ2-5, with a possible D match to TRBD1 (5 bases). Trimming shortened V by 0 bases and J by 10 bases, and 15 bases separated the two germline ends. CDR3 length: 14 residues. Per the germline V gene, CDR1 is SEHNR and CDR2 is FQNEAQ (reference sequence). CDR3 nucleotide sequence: TGTGCCAGCAGCTTAGCTCCGTCCCAGGGTGACCAGTACTTC. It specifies CASSLAPSQGDQYF.

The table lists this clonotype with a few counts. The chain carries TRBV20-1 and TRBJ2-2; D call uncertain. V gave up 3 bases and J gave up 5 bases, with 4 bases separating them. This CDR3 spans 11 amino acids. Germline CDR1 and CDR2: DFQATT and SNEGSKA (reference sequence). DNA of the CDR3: TGCAGTGCTAGGAGAACCGGGGAGCTGTTTTTT. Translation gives CSARRTGELFF.

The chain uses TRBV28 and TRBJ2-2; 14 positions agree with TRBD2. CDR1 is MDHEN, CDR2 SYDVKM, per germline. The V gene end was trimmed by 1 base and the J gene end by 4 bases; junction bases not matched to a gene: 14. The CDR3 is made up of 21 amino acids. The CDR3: CASSLLPGLAGVRGVTGELFF. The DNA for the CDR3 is TGTGCCAGCAGTTTATTACCGGGACTAGCGGGAGTTCGAGGTGTCACCGGGGAGCTGTTTTTT.

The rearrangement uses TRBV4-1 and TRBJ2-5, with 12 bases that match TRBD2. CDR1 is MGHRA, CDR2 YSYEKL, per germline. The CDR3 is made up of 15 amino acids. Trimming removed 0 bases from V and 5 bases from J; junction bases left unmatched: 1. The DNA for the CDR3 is TGCGCCAGCAGCCAAGAAGGGACTAGCGGGGAGACCCAGTACTTC. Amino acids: CASSQEGTSGETQYF.

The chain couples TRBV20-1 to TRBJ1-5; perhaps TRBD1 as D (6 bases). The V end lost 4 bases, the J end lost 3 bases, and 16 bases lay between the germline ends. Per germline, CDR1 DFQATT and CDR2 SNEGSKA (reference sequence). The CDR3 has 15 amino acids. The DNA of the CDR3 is TGCAGTGCTATAAAAGGCGGGACACCCAATCAGCCCCAGCATTTT. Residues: CSAIKGGTPNQPQHF.

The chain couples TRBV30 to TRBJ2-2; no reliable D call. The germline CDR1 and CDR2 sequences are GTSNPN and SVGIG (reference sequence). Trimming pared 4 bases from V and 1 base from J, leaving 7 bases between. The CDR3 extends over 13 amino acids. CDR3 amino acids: CAWNMQNTGELFF. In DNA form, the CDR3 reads TGTGCCTGGAATATGCAGAACACCGGGGAGCTGTTTTTT. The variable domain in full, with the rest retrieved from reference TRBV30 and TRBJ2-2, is SQTIHQWPATLVQPVGSPLSLECTVEGTSNPNLYWYRQAAGRGLQLLFYSVGIGQISSEVPQNLSASRPQDRQFILSSKKLLLSDSGFYLCAWNMQNTGELFFGEGSRLTVL.

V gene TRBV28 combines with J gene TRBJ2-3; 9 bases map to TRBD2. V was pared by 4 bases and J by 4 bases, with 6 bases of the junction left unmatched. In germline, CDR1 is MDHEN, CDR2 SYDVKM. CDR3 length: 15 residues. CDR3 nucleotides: TGTGCCAGCAGTTCCGCCAGCGGGAGGCCAGATACGCAGTATTTT. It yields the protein CASSSASGRPDTQYF. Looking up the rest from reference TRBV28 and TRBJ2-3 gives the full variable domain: DVKVTQSSRYLVKRTGEKVFLECVQDMDHENMFWYRQDPGLGLRLIYFSYDVKMKEKGDIPEGYSVSREKKERFSLILESASTNQTSMYLCASSSASGRPDTQYFGPGTRLTVL.

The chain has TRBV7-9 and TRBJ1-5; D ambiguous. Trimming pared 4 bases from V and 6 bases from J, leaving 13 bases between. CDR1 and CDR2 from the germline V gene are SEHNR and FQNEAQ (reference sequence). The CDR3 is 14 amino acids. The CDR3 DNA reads TGTGCCAGCAGCTCCGATCTTGGGAGTCAGCCCCAGCATTTT. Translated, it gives CASSSDLGSQPQHF.

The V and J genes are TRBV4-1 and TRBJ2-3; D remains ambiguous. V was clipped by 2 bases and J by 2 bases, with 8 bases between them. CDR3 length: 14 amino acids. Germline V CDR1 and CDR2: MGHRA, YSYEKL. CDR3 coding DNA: TGCGCCAGCAGCCAAAAGACCTCCACAGATACGCAGTATTTT. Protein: CASSQKTSTDTQYF.

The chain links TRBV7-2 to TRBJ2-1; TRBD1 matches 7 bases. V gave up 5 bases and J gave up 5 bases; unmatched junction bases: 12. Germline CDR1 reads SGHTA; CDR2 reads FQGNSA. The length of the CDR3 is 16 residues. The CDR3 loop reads CASSDLTGLVNNEQFF. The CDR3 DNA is TGTGCCAGCAGCGATCTGACAGGGCTGGTCAACAATGAGCAGTTCTTC.

As DNA, the CDR3 is TGTGCCAGCAGCTTTTTCGGTCCGGGGACTCCGAATGAAAAACTGTTTTTT. It is translated as CASSFFGPGTPNEKLFF. This chain joins TRBV7-9 and TRBJ1-4; D may be TRBD1 (5 bases). In germline, CDR1 is SEHNR, CDR2 FQNEAQ (reference sequence). The ends were cut back, 3 bases at V and 5 bases at J, with 19 bases in the middle. This CDR3 region has 17 residues.

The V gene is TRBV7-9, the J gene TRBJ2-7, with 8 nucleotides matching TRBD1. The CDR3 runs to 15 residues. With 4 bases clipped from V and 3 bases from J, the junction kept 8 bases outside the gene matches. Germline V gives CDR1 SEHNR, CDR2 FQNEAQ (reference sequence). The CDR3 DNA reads TGTGCCAGCAGCTCCGCGAGGGACAGGTACTACGAGCAGTACTTC. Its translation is CASSSARDRYYEQYF.

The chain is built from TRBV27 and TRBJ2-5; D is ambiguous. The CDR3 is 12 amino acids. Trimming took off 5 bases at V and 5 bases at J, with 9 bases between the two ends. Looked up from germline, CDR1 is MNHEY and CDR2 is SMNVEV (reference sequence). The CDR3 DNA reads TGTGCCAGCAGTGACGATTTGGAGACCCAGTACTTC. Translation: CASSDDLETQYF.